This T cell receptor (beta chain) derives from a study of T cell repertoires in cytomegalovirus infection. Study summary: CMV epitopes used comprised recently identified HLA-C-restricted ones and well-studied HLA-B-restricted ones. Both a matching HLA type and CMV infection were indicated by public TCR beta signatures.

From the reads, TCRdb called clonotypes with MiXCR, one entry per CDR3 protein. This repertoire shows under 350,000 distinct CDR3 sequences, roughly a fifth found once; its top ten account for about 21%. Concerning this clonotype: Its target is unknown.

V trimming: 1 base; J trimming: 6 bases; junction bases outside the gene matches: 8. The CDR3 has 15 residues. The germline gives CDR1 SGHVS, CDR2 FQNEAQ. The sequence was collected from a human donor in good health (CMV status not recorded). Some clones in this sample may be carry-over from other donors' samples. V and J are TRBV7-8 and TRBJ2-7, with TRBD2 identical over 8 bases. Sequenced material: cultured PBMCs, taken from culture after CMV antigen stimulation. In DNA form, the CDR3 reads TGTGCCAGCAGCTTAGGCGGTAGCGGGATATCCGAGCAGTACGTC. This encodes CASSLGGSGISEQYV.